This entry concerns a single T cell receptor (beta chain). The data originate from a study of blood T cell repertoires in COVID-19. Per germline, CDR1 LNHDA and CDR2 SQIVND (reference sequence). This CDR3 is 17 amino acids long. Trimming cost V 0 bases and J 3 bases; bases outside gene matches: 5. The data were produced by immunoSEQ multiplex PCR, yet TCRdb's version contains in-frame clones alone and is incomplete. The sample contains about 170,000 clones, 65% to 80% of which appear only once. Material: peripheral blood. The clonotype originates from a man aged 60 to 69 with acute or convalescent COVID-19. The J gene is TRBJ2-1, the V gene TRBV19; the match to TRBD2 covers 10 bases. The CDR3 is CASSIDRRTSGYNEQFF. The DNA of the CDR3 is TGTGCCAGTAGTATAGATAGGAGGACTAGCGGCTACAATGAGCAGTTCTTC.